The entry below describes one TCR beta chain. This sample was included in a study of blood T cell repertoires in COVID-19. Study as a whole: T cells, B-cell-depleted T cells, or PBMCs provided the cDNA or gDNA that served as material.

In the authors' workflow: Estimation of nucleated cell counts relied on the amplification of reference gene primers. Libraries were prepared by immunoSEQ multiplex PCR; TCRdb keeps only in-frame clonotypes and omits some of them. V, J and clone size are those of that table, while D and trimming were read from the DNA. The data show some 130,000 clones, approximately 88% seen once. Per the germline V gene, CDR1 is MNHNY and CDR2 is SVGAGI (reference sequence). CDR3 length: 16 residues. V lost 6 bases to trimming and J lost 0 bases; unmatched junction nucleotides: 7. The clonotype comes from a man between 50 and 59 years old with acute or convalescent COVID-19. The sequenced sample was peripheral blood. V is TRBV6-6 and J is TRBJ2-1, with 8 bases identical to TRBD1. The CDR3 is CASRGHRGDSYNEQFF. The CDR3 DNA follows: TGTGCCAGCAGGGGACACAGGGGGGACTCCTACAATGAGCAGTTCTTC.